The present entry profiles one T cell receptor (beta chain) with its context. The antigen is unknown. Unmatched junction bases numbered 7, after V lost 6 bases and J lost 2 bases. The CDR3 spans 15 residues. Germline assignment: CDR1 KGHSH and CDR2 LQKENI. Profiled with immunoSEQ multiplex PCR; TCRdb holds only in-frame clones, not every one. The top ten clones hold 2% to 2.5% of a sample with roughly 120,000 clones, 92% of them seen once. This record belongs to a study of T cell responses to AZD1222 COVID-19 vaccine. Study conclusions and caveats: Vaccine-related CD4 TCRs covered spike, predominating at 160-218 and 743-854. Clonal diversity may have been underestimated in mostly white British donors.

The chain is built from TRBV18 and TRBJ1-5; 7 nucleotides agree with TRBD1. This sample comprised peripheral blood, obtained 28 days after the second AZD1222 dose. The sequence derives from an adult who received the AZD1222 COVID-19 vaccine. The CDR3 DNA is TGTGCCAGCTCGTCAACAGGGGACGGCAATCAGCCCCAGCATTTT. Its protein is CASSSTGDGNQPQHF.